This T cell receptor (beta chain) was sequenced in a study of brain T cells in children with intractable seizures. Study-level findings and limits: Absence of clones before surgery may stem from lower sequencing depth.

CDR3 size: 18 residues. Deletions cut 0 bases from V and 1 base from J, with 13 bases between. Germline V gene sequence: CDR1 LGHDT, CDR2 YNNKEL (reference sequence). A note on this clone: The antigen is not known.

Time point specified: blood from clinic visit 5 months post-surgery; TSC patient then seizure free. Sequenced by immunoSEQ multiplex PCR; TCRdb stores in-frame clones only, minus some. The sample holds about 340,000 clones; 85% to 95% are singletons and the top ten take 5% to 7%. The chain combines TRBV3-1 (or the pseudogene TRBV3-2) with TRBJ1-6; a weak D match, TRBD1 (6 bases). The TCR comes from a boy less than two years old with tuberous sclerosis and intractable seizures. The sample here was peripheral blood, taken roughly 5 months after surgery. CDR3 sequence: CASSQDWGAGSYNSPLHF. CDR3 DNA: TGTGCCAGCAGCCAAGATTGGGGGGCGGGGTCCTATAATTCACCCCTCCACTTT.